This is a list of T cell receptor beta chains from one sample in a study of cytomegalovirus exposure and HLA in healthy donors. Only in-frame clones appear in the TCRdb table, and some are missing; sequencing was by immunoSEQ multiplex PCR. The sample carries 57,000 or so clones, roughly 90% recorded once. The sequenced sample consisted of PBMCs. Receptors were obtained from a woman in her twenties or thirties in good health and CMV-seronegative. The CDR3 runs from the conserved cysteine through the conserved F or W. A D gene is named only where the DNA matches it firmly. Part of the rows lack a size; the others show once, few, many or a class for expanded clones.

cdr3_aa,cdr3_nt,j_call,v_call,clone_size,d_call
CASSSPPGQSF,TGTGCCAGCAGTTCACCTCCGGGACAGTCATTT,TRBJ1-3,TRBV6-6,-,TRBD1
CASSLAGDSSNYGYTF,TGTGCCAGCAGCTTAGCGGGGGACAGCTCTAACTATGGCTACACCTTC,TRBJ1-2,TRBV7-2,-,TRBD1
CASSLAASGALTDTQYF,TGTGCCAGCAGCTTGGCGGCTAGCGGGGCCCTCACAGATACGCAGTATTTT,TRBJ2-3,TRBV5-6,-,TRBD2
CAWSGSHNEKLFF,TGTGCCTGGTCCGGGTCTCACAATGAAAAACTGTTTTTT,TRBJ1-4,TRBV30,-,-
CASRGLAGEETQYF,TGTGCCAGCAGGGGACTAGCGGGAGAAGAGACCCAGTACTTC,TRBJ2-5,TRBV2,-,TRBD2
CASCPLAGGSYTNTGELFF,TGTGCCAGCTGTCCCCTAGCGGGAGGCTCCTACACGAACACCGGGGAGCTGTTTTTT,TRBJ2-2,TRBV27,once,TRBD2
CASSLVQGAGEKLFF,TGTGCCAGCAGCTTGGTACAGGGGGCCGGTGAAAAACTGTTTTTT,TRBJ1-4,TRBV5-8,-,TRBD1
CASSKGQGDTGELFF,TGTGCCAGCAGCAAGGGACAGGGGGACACCGGGGAGCTGTTTTTT,TRBJ2-2,TRBV21-1,-,-
CSVEGWGTGGMNTEAFF,TGCAGCGTTGAAGGTTGGGGGACAGGGGGGATGAACACTGAAGCTTTCTTT,TRBJ1-1,TRBV29-1,-,TRBD1
CASSPGGSDTGELFF,TGTGCCAGCTCCCCTGGGGGGAGCGACACCGGGGAGCTGTTTTTT,TRBJ2-2,TRBV18,-,-
CASSLYIRDWNTEAFF,TGTGCCAGCAGCTTGTATATCAGGGATTGGAACACTGAAGCTTTCTTT,TRBJ1-1,TRBV5-4,-,-
CASSLTSGRPGGQETQYF,TGTGCCAGCAGTCTGACTAGCGGGAGGCCGGGGGGGCAAGAGACCCAGTACTTC,TRBJ2-5,TRBV27,-,TRBD2
CASSLNWQGSYEQYF,TGTGCCAGCAGCTTAAATTGGCAGGGCTCCTACGAGCAGTACTTC,TRBJ2-7,TRBV11-2,once,-
CASSADRGGQPQHF,TGTGCCAGCAGTGCCGACAGGGGCGGTCAGCCCCAGCATTTT,TRBJ1-5,TRBV6-4,-,TRBD1
CASRLAATDTQYF,TGTGCCAGCAGACTAGCGGCCACAGATACGCAGTATTTT,TRBJ2-3,TRBV6-5,-,TRBD2
CASSLDSGSNQPQHF,TGTGCCAGCAGCTTAGATTCAGGGAGCAATCAGCCCCAGCATTTT,TRBJ1-5,TRBV11-2,-,-
CASSIIPSGNTIYF,TGTGCCAGTAGTATTATCCCCTCTGGAAACACCATATATTTT,TRBJ1-3,TRBV19,-,-
CASGWGDSTDTQYF,TGCGCCAGCGGTTGGGGGGATAGCACAGATACGCAGTATTTT,TRBJ2-3,TRBV5-1,once,-
CASSAGQQPLYEQYF,TGTGCCAGCAGCGCCGGACAGCAACCACTCTACGAGCAGTACTTC,TRBJ2-7,TRBV7-2,-,-
CASSKRDTGGYEQYF,TGTGCCAGCAGCAAGAGGGATACGGGTGGGTACGAGCAGTACTTC,TRBJ2-7,TRBV21-1,once,-
CASSLGLAGADNEQFF,TGTGCCAGCAGCTTAGGACTAGCGGGAGCAGACAATGAGCAGTTCTTC,TRBJ2-1,TRBV7-9,-,TRBD2
CASSQDTVVYNEQFF,TGCGCCAGCAGCCAAGACACAGTCGTTTACAATGAGCAGTTCTTC,TRBJ2-1,TRBV4-1,once,-
CASSTDSYEAFF,TGTGCCAGCAGCACTGACAGTTATGAAGCTTTCTTT,TRBJ1-1,TRBV5-4,-,-
CASSLLAGDGEQYF,TGTGCCAGCAGCTTACTAGCGGGAGACGGCGAGCAGTACTTC,TRBJ2-7,TRBV5-6,-,TRBD2
CASSLVSTRDTGELFF,TGCGCCAGCAGCTTGGTTTCCACTAGGGACACCGGGGAGCTGTTTTTT,TRBJ2-2,TRBV5-1,-,-
CASSPPPGDNEQFF,TGTGCCAGCTCACCACCCCCAGGGGACAATGAGCAGTTCTTC,TRBJ2-1,TRBV18,-,-
CASSSTGNTEAFF,TGTGCCAGCAGCTCGACAGGGAACACTGAAGCTTTCTTT,TRBJ1-1,TRBV7-3,-,-
CASSDHWGPGANVLTF,TGTGCCAGCAGTGACCATTGGGGGCCTGGGGCCAACGTCCTGACTTTC,TRBJ2-6,TRBV6-1,-,-
CASSEAQDSPGELFF,TGTGCCAGCAGTGAAGCCCAGGACAGCCCCGGGGAGCTGTTTTTT,TRBJ2-2,TRBV6-1,-,-
CASSQDVTSLSYEQYF,TGTGCCAGCAGCCAAGATGTTACTAGCTTATCCTACGAGCAGTACTTC,TRBJ2-7,TRBV4-2,-,-
CASSTPGQESSETQYF,TGTGCCAGTAGTACCCCTGGACAGGAGTCATCGGAGACCCAGTACTTC,TRBJ2-5,TRBV19,-,TRBD1
CASSQDLANTEAFF,TGTGCCAGCAGCCAAGATTTGGCGAACACTGAAGCTTTCTTT,TRBJ1-1,TRBV4-2,-,-
CASSPQGYSGNTIYF,TGTGCCAGCAGCCCTCAGGGGTACTCTGGAAACACCATATATTTT,TRBJ1-3,TRBV11-2,-,-
CASSAVQTGELFF,TGTGCCAGTAGCGCCGTACAGACCGGGGAGCTGTTTTTT,TRBJ2-2,TRBV19,-,-
CASTRLDPTDTQYF,TGTGCCAGCACCCGACTAGACCCAACAGATACGCAGTATTTT,TRBJ2-3,TRBV6-1,-,-
CASSLELTSFETQYF,TGTGCCAGCAGCTTAGAACTTACTAGTTTTGAGACGCAGTATTTT,TRBJ2-3,TRBV11-3,-,-
CASSKGSDEQYF,TGTGCCAGCAGCAAAGGGAGTGACGAGCAGTACTTC,TRBJ2-7,TRBV21-1,-,-
CASSLGIAYEQYF,TGTGCCAGCAGCTTAGGAATAGCCTACGAGCAGTACTTC,TRBJ2-7,TRBV7-9,-,-
CASSTRQAPNQPQHF,TGTGCCAGCAGCACCCGACAGGCCCCCAATCAGCCCCAGCATTTT,TRBJ1-5,TRBV5-6,-,-
CASSRLAEETQYF,TGTGCCAGCAGCCGACTAGCGGAAGAGACCCAGTACTTC,TRBJ2-5,TRBV28,-,TRBD2
CASSQGVSQGVNTEAFF,TGCGCCAGCAGCCAAGGTGTATCGCAGGGGGTGAACACTGAAGCTTTCTTT,TRBJ1-1,TRBV4-1,once,TRBD1
CASSPGTSSYNEQFF,TGCGCCAGCAGTCCCGGGACTAGTTCCTACAATGAGCAGTTCTTC,TRBJ2-1,TRBV5-1,-,TRBD2
CASSDTTGLTEDYGYTF,TGTGCCAGCAGCGATACAACAGGGTTGACTGAGGACTATGGCTACACCTTC,TRBJ1-2,TRBV7-9,-,-
CATSRTSGSDETQYF,TGTGCCACCAGCAGGACTAGCGGGAGTGACGAGACCCAGTACTTC,TRBJ2-5,TRBV15,-,TRBD2
CASSATLAGVRNEQFF,TGTGCCAGCAGTGCCACACTAGCGGGAGTACGCAATGAGCAGTTCTTC,TRBJ2-1,TRBV28,-,TRBD2
CASSLGGRGRKKLFF,TGCGCCAGCAGCTTGGGGGGTCGGGGTCGGAAGAAACTGTTTTTT,TRBJ1-4,TRBV5-1,few,-
CASSLGTRRLTSTDTQYF,TGCGCCAGCAGCTTGGGAACCCGCCGCCTTACTAGCACAGATACGCAGTATTTT,TRBJ2-3,TRBV5-1,-,-
CASTARRGEQYF,TGTGCCAGCACTGCCAGGCGGGGAGAGCAGTACTTC,TRBJ2-7,TRBV2,-,-
CASRGAEIGNTIYF,TGTGCCAGCAGAGGAGCTGAGATTGGAAACACCATATATTTT,TRBJ1-3,TRBV6-1,once,-
CASSPTSPGEQYF,TGTGCCAGCAGCCCAACTAGTCCTGGAGAGCAGTACTTC,TRBJ2-7,TRBV7-3,-,-
CATSPRSGLGETQYF,TGTGCCACCAGCCCTAGGTCGGGTTTGGGAGAGACCCAGTACTTC,TRBJ2-5,TRBV15,-,-
CASSYRGLAGNNEQYF,TGTGCCAGCAGCTACCGAGGACTAGCGGGCAATAACGAGCAGTACTTC,TRBJ2-7,TRBV7-2,-,TRBD2
CASSPQGAGGTDTQYF,TGTGCCAGCAGCCCACAGGGGGCCGGTGGAACAGATACGCAGTATTTT,TRBJ2-3,TRBV7-3,-,TRBD1